The rows below give T cell receptor beta chains drawn from one sample of a study of blood T cell repertoires in COVID-19. The data were produced by immunoSEQ multiplex PCR, yet TCRdb's version contains in-frame clones alone and is incomplete. The sample has roughly 140,000 clones, over 75% seen once; the top ten hold around 8%. Sequenced: peripheral blood. Source of these receptors: a woman in her sixties with COVID-19, enrolled during active disease. The CDR3 runs from the conserved cysteine through the conserved F or W. The D gene is left open where the match is weak. Clone size is stated in some rows and not others, as once, few, many or a class when expanded.

CDR3,DNA,J,size,D,V
CAISEGGFDQPQHF,TGTGCCATCAGTGAAGGGGGTTTCGATCAGCCCCAGCATTTT,TRBJ1-5,.,.,TRBV10-3
CASSLANSGGADTQYF,TGTGCCAGCAGCTTAGCTAATAGCGGGGGGGCAGATACGCAGTATTTT,TRBJ2-3,.,TRBD2,TRBV7-8
CASSRGQGGNSPLHF,TGTGCCAGCAGCCGAGGACAGGGAGGGAATTCACCCCTCCACTTT,TRBJ1-6,.,TRBD1,TRBV7-6
CASSLDTQETQYF,TGTGCTAGCAGCTTGGACACCCAAGAGACCCAGTACTTC,TRBJ2-5,.,.,TRBV7-7
CASSLQGLNQPQHF,TGCGCCAGCAGCTTACAGGGGCTTAATCAGCCCCAGCATTTT,TRBJ1-5,few,TRBD1,TRBV5-1
CASSSPGTSDGTGELFF,TGCGCCAGCAGCTCACCCGGAACTAGCGACGGCACCGGGGAGCTGTTTTTT,TRBJ2-2,.,TRBD2,TRBV5-1
CASSFRDYSEAFF,TGTGCCAGCAGTTTCCGGGACTACAGTGAAGCTTTCTTT,TRBJ1-1,.,.,TRBV28
CASSKGQVVYEQYF,TGTGCCAGCAGCAAGGGACAGGTGGTCTACGAGCAGTACTTC,TRBJ2-7,.,TRBD1,TRBV3-1/TRBV3-2
CASSQPGASNSPLHF,TGTGCCAGCAGCCAACCTGGGGCAAGTAATTCACCCCTCCACTTT,TRBJ1-6,.,.,TRBV3-1/TRBV3-2
CASSEWETGTEAFF,TGTGCCAGCAGTGAATGGGAGACCGGCACTGAAGCTTTCTTT,TRBJ1-1,.,.,TRBV2
CASSDILDSMNTEAFF,TGTGCCAGCAGTGATATTTTGGACTCGATGAACACTGAAGCTTTCTTT,TRBJ1-1,.,.,TRBV6-1
CAISPGGGETQYF,TGTGCCATAAGCCCGGGAGGGGGGGAGACCCAGTACTTC,TRBJ2-5,.,TRBD2,TRBV10-3
CASSLNVEVTYGYTF,TGTGCCAGCAGCTTAAATGTTGAGGTTACTTATGGCTACACCTTC,TRBJ1-2,.,.,TRBV11-2
CASSYSRTTGDTEAFF,TGTGCCAGCAGTTACTCGAGAACGACAGGGGACACTGAAGCTTTCTTT,TRBJ1-1,.,TRBD1,TRBV6-5
CASSWTGFNEQFF,TGTGCCAGCAGCTGGACAGGATTCAATGAGCAGTTCTTC,TRBJ2-1,.,TRBD1,TRBV5-6
CASSFRRGTGLSGNTIYF,TGTGCCAGCAGCTTTAGAAGGGGGACAGGACTCTCTGGAAACACCATATATTTT,TRBJ1-3,.,TRBD1,TRBV7-9
CSVGGGTGIPYEQYF,TGCAGCGTCGGGGGAGGGACAGGGATCCCCTACGAGCAGTACTTC,TRBJ2-7,.,TRBD1,TRBV29-1
CASSLQGARNTGELFF,TGCGCCAGCAGTCTACAGGGGGCAAGGAACACCGGGGAGCTGTTTTTT,TRBJ2-2,.,TRBD1,TRBV5-1
CASSLGAAGTEAFF,TGTGCCAGCAGCTTAGGGGCGGCGGGCACTGAAGCTTTCTTT,TRBJ1-1,.,.,TRBV7-6
CASSLGLTGTYGYTF,TGTGCCAGCAGCTTGGGACTGACAGGGACCTATGGCTACACCTTC,TRBJ1-2,.,TRBD1,TRBV11-2
CASRGLTINYGYTF,TGTGCCAGCAGGGGACTGACGATTAACTATGGCTACACCTTC,TRBJ1-2,.,.,TRBV6-5
CATSDPSRGETQYF,TGTGCCACCAGTGACCCTTCTCGGGGGGAGACCCAGTACTTC,TRBJ2-5,few,.,TRBV24-1
CASRAGTGGYGYTF,TGTGCCAGCAGGGCCGGAACAGGGGGCTATGGCTACACCTTC,TRBJ1-2,.,TRBD1,TRBV6-6
CASSLGQGRSYNSPLHF,TGCGCCAGCAGCTTGGGACAGGGACGGTCCTATAATTCACCCCTCCACTTT,TRBJ1-6,.,TRBD1,TRBV5-1
CASSLGNEQFF,TGTGCCAGCAGCCTCGGTAATGAGCAGTTCTTC,TRBJ2-1,.,.,TRBV12-3/TRBV12-4
CASSYSTTANTEAFF,TGTGCCAGCAGTTACTCGACTACAGCAAACACTGAAGCTTTCTTT,TRBJ1-1,few,.,TRBV6-5
CATSRGLMNTEAFF,TGTGCCACCAGCAGAGGACTCATGAACACTGAAGCTTTCTTT,TRBJ1-1,.,.,TRBV15
CAYRRRGVSTDTQYF,TGTGCCTATAGACGGCGGGGGGTGAGCACAGATACGCAGTATTTT,TRBJ2-3,.,TRBD2,TRBV5-4
CASSEQGGMSTEAFF,TGTGCCAGCAGCGAACAGGGGGGAATGAGCACTGAAGCTTTCTTT,TRBJ1-1,.,TRBD1,TRBV11-2
CASSEDRVRRGEAFF,TGTGCCAGCAGTGAAGACAGGGTACGAAGGGGTGAAGCTTTCTTT,TRBJ1-1,.,.,TRBV2
CASSHGQTNTEAFF,TGTGCCAGCTCACACGGACAGACGAACACTGAAGCTTTCTTT,TRBJ1-1,.,.,TRBV18
CASRVGGSSYEQYF,TGTGCCAGTCGAGTGGGAGGGAGTTCCTACGAGCAGTACTTC,TRBJ2-7,.,TRBD2,TRBV19
CASSPSGTEINQPQHF,TGTGCCAGCAGCCCCTCCGGGACAGAGATCAATCAGCCCCAGCATTTT,TRBJ1-5,.,TRBD1,TRBV6-6
CASSYRRAGNTIYF,TGTGCCAGCAGTTACCGCAGGGCTGGAAACACCATATATTTT,TRBJ1-3,.,.,TRBV6-5
CASRITDNEQFF,TGTGCCAGCAGGATTACTGACAATGAGCAGTTCTTC,TRBJ2-1,.,.,TRBV6-5
CASRETGTRRETQYF,TGTGCCAGCAGAGAGACCGGGACTAGGAGGGAGACCCAGTACTTC,TRBJ2-5,.,TRBD2,TRBV6-5
CASSDQAGGTDTQYF,TGTGCCAGTAGTGACCAGGCAGGGGGCACAGATACGCAGTATTTT,TRBJ2-3,.,.,TRBV19
CAIRNNSGNTIYF,TGTGCCATCAGGAACAACTCTGGAAACACCATATATTTT,TRBJ1-3,.,.,TRBV10-3
CASSTGAANYGYTF,TGTGCCAGCAGTACAGGGGCGGCTAACTATGGCTACACCTTC,TRBJ1-2,.,TRBD1,TRBV6-5
CASSQEEGLNTGELFF,TGTGCCAGCAGCCAAGAGGAAGGACTTAACACCGGGGAGCTGTTTTTT,TRBJ2-2,.,.,TRBV3-1/TRBV3-2
CASRRLAVQETQYF,TGTGCCAGCAGACGTCTAGCGGTCCAAGAGACCCAGTACTTC,TRBJ2-5,.,TRBD2,TRBV7-9
CASSPNERASGGYTF,TGTGCCAGCAGCCCGAACGAGAGGGCCTCGGGAGGCTACACCTTC,TRBJ1-2,.,.,TRBV9
CSVRARTGENTEAFF,TGCAGCGTCCGAGCCCGGACAGGGGAGAACACTGAAGCTTTCTTT,TRBJ1-1,few,TRBD1,TRBV29-1
CASSQDDRPGNTIYF,TGTGCCAGCAGCCAAGATGACAGGCCCGGAAACACCATATATTTT,TRBJ1-3,few,.,TRBV3-1/TRBV3-2
CASSKALWSPRQGVRGELFF,TGTGCCAGCAGCAAAGCGCTTTGGAGTCCCCGACAGGGGGTCCGCGGGGAGCTGTTTTTT,TRBJ2-2,.,.,TRBV21-1
CASSTALGRATNEKLFF,TGCGCCAGCAGCACCGCCTTGGGCCGAGCAACTAATGAAAAACTGTTTTTT,TRBJ1-4,.,.,TRBV5-1
CASSLGLAYEQYF,TGTGCCAGCAGCCTGGGACTAGCCTACGAGCAGTACTTC,TRBJ2-7,.,TRBD2,TRBV3-1/TRBV3-2
CASSQSGALAKNIQYF,TGTGCCAGCAGCCAATCGGGAGCGTTAGCCAAAAACATTCAGTACTTC,TRBJ2-4,.,.,TRBV16
CSASHRQETQYF,TGCAGTGCTAGTCATAGACAAGAGACCCAGTACTTC,TRBJ2-5,.,.,TRBV20-1
CASSPSRYTDTQYF,TGTGCCAGCAGCCCCTCGCGGTACACAGATACGCAGTATTTT,TRBJ2-3,.,.,TRBV7-3
CASSFSPGSGAKNIQYF,TGCGCCAGCAGCTTCTCGCCGGGGTCGGGAGCCAAAAACATTCAGTACTTC,TRBJ2-4,once,.,TRBV5-1
CASSPKTRADNPPNYGYTF,TGTGCCAGCAGCCCGAAAACCCGAGCTGACAATCCTCCTAACTATGGCTACACCTTC,TRBJ1-2,.,.,TRBV4-2
CASSAKFLAGKYNEQFF,TGTGCCAGCAGCGCGAAATTCCTAGCGGGCAAATACAATGAGCAGTTCTTC,TRBJ2-1,once,TRBD2,TRBV5-6
CASSLVPQGTNTIYF,TGTGCCAGCAGCTTAGTCCCACAGGGCACAAACACCATATATTTT,TRBJ1-3,.,.,TRBV7-6
CASSLPGGTGYTF,TGTGCCAGCAGTCTTCCGGGGGGTACCGGCTACACCTTC,TRBJ1-2,.,.,TRBV6-2/TRBV6-3
CASSWRWSGGNTEAFF,TGTGCCAGCAGCTGGAGGTGGTCCGGGGGGAACACTGAAGCTTTCTTT,TRBJ1-1,.,.,TRBV5-5
CASSPEGPREQYF,TGCGCCAGCAGCCCGGAGGGTCCGCGGGAGCAGTACTTC,TRBJ2-7,once,.,TRBV5-1
CATSTGTPAYEQYF,TGTGCCACGTCCACCGGGACACCCGCCTACGAGCAGTACTTC,TRBJ2-7,.,.,TRBV10-3
CASSQDRGKGNTIYF,TGTGCCAGCAGCCAAGATAGGGGTAAGGGAAACACCATATATTTT,TRBJ1-3,.,.,TRBV4-2